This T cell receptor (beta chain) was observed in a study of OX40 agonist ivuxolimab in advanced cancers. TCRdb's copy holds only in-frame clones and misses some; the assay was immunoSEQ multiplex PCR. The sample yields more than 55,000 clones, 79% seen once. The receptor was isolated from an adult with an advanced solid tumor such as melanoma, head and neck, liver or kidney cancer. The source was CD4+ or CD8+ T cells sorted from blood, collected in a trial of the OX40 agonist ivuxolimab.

For the CDR3, the DNA is TGTGCCAGCAGCGTAACTAGCGGGGGCCTCCCCTACGAGCAGTACTTC. Its translation: CASSVTSGGLPYEQYF. The chain employs TRBV9 and TRBJ2-7, with TRBD2 matching over 11 bases. This CDR3 has 16 residues. Germline V gene sequence: CDR1 SGDLS, CDR2 YYNGEE. V shed 1 base, J shed 2 bases, and the junction held 5 bases outside the gene matches.